Presented here are 10 T cell receptor beta chains from one specimen sequenced in a study of cytomegalovirus exposure and HLA in healthy donors. PCR was performed using 60 Vbeta and 13 Jbeta primers. TCRdb's copy holds only in-frame clones and misses some; the assay was immunoSEQ multiplex PCR. The data contain 130,000 to 150,000 clones, roughly 83% of them seen just once; the ten biggest clones take up 4% to 5%. Sequencing was done on a sample of PBMCs. These receptors were obtained from a middle-aged man in good health and CMV-seropositive.

In DNA form, the CDR3 reads TGTGCCAGTAGTATAATAGCGGAGGGGTCCTACGAGCAGTACTTC. This gives the protein CASSIIAEGSYEQYF. This chain links TRBV19 with TRBJ2-7; D might be TRBD2 (6 bases). Per the germline V gene, CDR1 is LNHDA and CDR2 is SQIVND (reference sequence). The CDR3 has 15 amino acids. Trimming removed 2 bases from V and 1 base from J, with 12 bases in between.

V usage is TRBV19 and J usage is TRBJ1-3, with D possibly TRBD1 on 5 matching bases. Trimming removed 3 bases at V and 2 bases at J, with 17 bases between. CDR3 length equals 17 residues. CDR1 LNHDA and CDR2 SQIVND come from the germline V gene (reference sequence). CDR3 sequence: CASSILRKTGAGNTIYF. The DNA for the CDR3 is TGTGCCAGTAGTATCCTGAGGAAGACGGGGGCTGGAAACACCATATATTTT.

The chain carries TRBV6-1 and TRBJ2-7; D gene ambiguous. CDR1 MNHNS and CDR2 SASEGT come from the germline V gene. The V and J ends lost 10 bases and 9 bases respectively, with 19 bases between them. CDR3 length equals 12 residues. CDR3 sequence: CATSTRRSVQYF. As DNA, the CDR3 is TGTGCCACCAGCACGAGGAGAAGCGTGCAGTACTTC.

The chain joins TRBV4-1 to TRBJ2-7; the D gene is possibly TRBD1 (5 bases). The CDR3 covers 14 residues. Trimming took 1 base from V and 5 from J, leaving 12 bases between them. The germline V gene encodes CDR1 MGHRA and CDR2 YSYEKL. The CDR3 here is CASSQVGRAHEQYF. The DNA for the CDR3 is TGCGCCAGCAGCCAAGTGGGCAGGGCTCACGAGCAGTACTTC.

The chain uses TRBV7-9 and TRBJ2-1, with 14 bases aligning to TRBD2. The CDR3 extends over 17 amino acids. The ends lost 3 bases at V and 5 bases at J; junction bases unmatched: 6. Per germline, CDR1 SEHNR and CDR2 FQNEAQ (reference sequence). The CDR3 sequence: CASSFPPGLAGDNEQFF. CDR3 DNA sequence: TGTGCCAGCAGCTTTCCCCCGGGACTAGCGGGGGACAATGAGCAGTTCTTC.

The gene calls are TRBV5-1 and TRBJ1-2, with 7 bases identical to TRBD1. The CDR3 has 15 amino acids. CDR1 SGHRS and CDR2 YFSETQ come from the germline V gene. V lost 4 bases to trimming and J lost 4 bases; unmatched junction nucleotides: 10. CDR3 sequence reads: CASSRTGSSIYGYTF. For the CDR3, the DNA is TGCGCCAGCAGCAGGACAGGATCTTCTATCTATGGCTACACCTTC.

The V call is TRBV2, the J call TRBJ1-1; D is undetermined. V gave up 0 bases and J gave up 11 bases, with 13 bases separating them. The CDR3 covers 13 residues. The germline CDR1 and CDR2 sequences are SNHLY and FYNNEI. CDR3: CASSEAGIDPAFF. The CDR3, as DNA: TGTGCCAGCAGTGAAGCCGGGATCGACCCCGCTTTCTTT.

This chain uses TRBV19 with TRBJ1-1; the D gene is possibly TRBD1 (5 bases). Germline CDR1 and CDR2: LNHDA and SQIVND (reference sequence). The V gene lost 7 bases and the J gene lost 0 bases, with 15 bases spanning the gap. The CDR3 is made up of 15 amino acids. The CDR3 spells CASTQVGSMNTEAFF. In DNA, the CDR3 is TGTGCCAGTACACAGGTAGGGTCGATGAACACTGAAGCTTTCTTT.

The V and J genes are TRBV28 and TRBJ2-7, with D possibly TRBD2 on 7 matching bases. CDR3 length: 19 residues. The germline V and J ends were trimmed by 3 bases and 2 bases, with 26 bases remaining between them. Germline CDR1 MDHEN, CDR2 SYDVKM. The CDR3 DNA reads as TGTGCCAGCAGTTTCCCACGGGGGGCTAGCGGACGTGGCCCCTACGAGCAGTACTTC. It translates to CASSFPRGASGRGPYEQYF.

This clone was counted between two and nine times. The rearrangement uses TRBV5-1 and TRBJ2-5; 7 positions match TRBD2. Germline V gives CDR1 SGHRS, CDR2 YFSETQ. This CDR3 is 14 amino acids long. V shed 0 bases, J shed 5 bases, and the junction held 4 bases outside the gene matches. CDR3 DNA sequence: TGCGCCAGCAGCTTGGCGGGGGGTCCCGAGACCCAGTACTTC. Translation: CASSLAGGPETQYF.